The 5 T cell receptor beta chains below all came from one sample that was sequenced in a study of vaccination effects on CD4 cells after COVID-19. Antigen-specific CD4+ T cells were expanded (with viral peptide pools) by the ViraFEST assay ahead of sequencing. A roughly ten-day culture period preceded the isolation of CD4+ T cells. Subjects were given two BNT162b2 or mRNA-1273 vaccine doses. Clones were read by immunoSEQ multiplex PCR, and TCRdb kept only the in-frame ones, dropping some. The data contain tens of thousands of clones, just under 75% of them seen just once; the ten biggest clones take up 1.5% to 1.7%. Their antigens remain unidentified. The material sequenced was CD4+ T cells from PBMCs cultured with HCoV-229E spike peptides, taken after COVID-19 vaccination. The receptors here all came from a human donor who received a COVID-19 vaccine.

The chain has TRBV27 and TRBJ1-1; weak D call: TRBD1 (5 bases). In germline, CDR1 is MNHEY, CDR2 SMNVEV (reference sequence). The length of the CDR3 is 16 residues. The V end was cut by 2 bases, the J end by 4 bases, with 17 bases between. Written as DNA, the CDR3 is TGTGCCAGCAGTTTAGGAGGGGCGCGGGTCGGCACTGAAGCTTTCTTT. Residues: CASSLGGARVGTEAFF.

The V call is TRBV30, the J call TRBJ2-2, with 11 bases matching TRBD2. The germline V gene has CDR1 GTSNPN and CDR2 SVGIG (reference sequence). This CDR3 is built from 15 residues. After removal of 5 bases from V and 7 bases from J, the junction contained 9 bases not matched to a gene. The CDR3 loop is CAWVLAGVRNGELFF. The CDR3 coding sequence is TGTGCCTGGGTACTAGCGGGGGTACGCAACGGGGAGCTGTTTTTT.

DNA of the CDR3: TGTGCCACCAGTGCCCGGGGAGGGGGCGGTACTGAAGCTTTCTTT. As protein: CATSARGGGGTEAFF. The rearrangement joins TRBV24-1 to TRBJ1-1, with 7 bases identical to TRBD1. With 5 bases clipped from V and 5 bases from J, the junction kept 10 bases outside the gene matches. The CDR3 consists of 15 residues. The germline V gene has CDR1 KGHDR and CDR2 SFDVKD.

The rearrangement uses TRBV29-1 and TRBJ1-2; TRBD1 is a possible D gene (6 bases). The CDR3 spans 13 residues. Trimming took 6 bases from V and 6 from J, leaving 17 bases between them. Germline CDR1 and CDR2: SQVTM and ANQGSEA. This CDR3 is CSVGTFGRHGYTF. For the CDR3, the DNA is TGCAGCGTCGGGACATTTGGGCGTCATGGCTACACCTTC. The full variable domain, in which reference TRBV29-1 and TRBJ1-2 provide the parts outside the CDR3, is SAVISQKPSRDICQRGTSLTIQCQVDSQVTMMFWYRQQPGQSLTLIATANQGSEATYESGFVIDKFPISRPNLTFSTLTVSNMSPEDSSIYLCSVGTFGRHGYTFGSGTRLTVV.

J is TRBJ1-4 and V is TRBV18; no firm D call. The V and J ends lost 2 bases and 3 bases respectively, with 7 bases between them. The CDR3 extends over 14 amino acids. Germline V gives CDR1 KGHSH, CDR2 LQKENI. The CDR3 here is CASSPGSPNEKLFF. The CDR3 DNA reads TGTGCCAGCTCACCAGGGTCCCCTAATGAAAAACTGTTTTTT.